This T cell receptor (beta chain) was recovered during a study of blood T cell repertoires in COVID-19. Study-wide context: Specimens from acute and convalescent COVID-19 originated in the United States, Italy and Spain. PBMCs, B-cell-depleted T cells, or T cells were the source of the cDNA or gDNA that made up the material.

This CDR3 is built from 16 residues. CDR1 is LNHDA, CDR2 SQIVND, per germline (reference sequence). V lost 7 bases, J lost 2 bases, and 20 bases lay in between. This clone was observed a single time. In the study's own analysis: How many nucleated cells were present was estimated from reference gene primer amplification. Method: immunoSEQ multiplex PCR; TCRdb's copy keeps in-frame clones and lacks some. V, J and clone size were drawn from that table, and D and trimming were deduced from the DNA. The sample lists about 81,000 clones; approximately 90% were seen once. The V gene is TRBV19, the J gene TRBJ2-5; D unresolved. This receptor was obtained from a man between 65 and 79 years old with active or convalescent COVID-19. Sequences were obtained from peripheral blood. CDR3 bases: TGTGCCAGTACCCCCTCTTGGGCAGGCGATCAAGAGACCCAGTACTTC. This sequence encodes CASTPSWAGDQETQYF.